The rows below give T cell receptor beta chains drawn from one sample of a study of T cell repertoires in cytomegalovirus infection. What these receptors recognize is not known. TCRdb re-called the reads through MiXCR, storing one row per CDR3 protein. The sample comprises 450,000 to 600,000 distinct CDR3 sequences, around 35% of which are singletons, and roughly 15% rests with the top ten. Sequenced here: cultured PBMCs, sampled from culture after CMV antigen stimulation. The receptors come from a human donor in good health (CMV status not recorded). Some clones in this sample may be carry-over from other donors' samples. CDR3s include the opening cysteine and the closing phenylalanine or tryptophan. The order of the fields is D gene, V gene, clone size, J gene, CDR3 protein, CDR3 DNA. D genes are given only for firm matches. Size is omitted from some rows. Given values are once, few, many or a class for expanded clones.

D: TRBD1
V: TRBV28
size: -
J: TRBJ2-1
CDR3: CASRATGASEQFF
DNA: TGTGCCAGCAGAGCGACAGGGGCGAGTGAGCAGTTCTTC

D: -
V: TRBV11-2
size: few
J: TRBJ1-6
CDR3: CASSSGGRGGNSPLHF
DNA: TGTGCCAGCAGCTCGGGGGGACGAGGTGGCAATTCACCCCTCCACTTT

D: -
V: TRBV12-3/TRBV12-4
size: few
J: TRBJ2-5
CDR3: CASKEDPQETQYF
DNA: TGTGCCAGCAAAGAGGACCCTCAAGAGACCCAGTACTTC

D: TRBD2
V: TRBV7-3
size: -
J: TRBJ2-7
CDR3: CASTPSLTGGLASYEQYF
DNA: TGTGCCAGCACCCCTAGCTTAACAGGGGGACTAGCGAGCTACGAGCAGTACTTC

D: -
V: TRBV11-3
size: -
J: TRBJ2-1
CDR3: CASSVGTGVQELASGRINNEQFF
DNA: TGTGCCAGCAGCGTCGGGACAGGGGTTCAGGAGTTGGCTAGCGGGAGAATAAACAATGAGCAGTTCTTC

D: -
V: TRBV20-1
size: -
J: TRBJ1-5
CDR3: CSASFMGVPNQPQHF
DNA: TGCAGTGCTAGCTTTATGGGGGTCCCCAATCAGCCCCAGCATTTT

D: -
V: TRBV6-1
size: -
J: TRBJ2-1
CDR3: CASTLPALGNEQFF
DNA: TGTGCCAGCACTCTCCCTGCCCTGGGGAATGAGCAGTTCTTC

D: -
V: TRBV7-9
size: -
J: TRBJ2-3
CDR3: CASSLTSGSDTQYF
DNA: TGTGCCAGCAGCTTAACCAGTGGATCAGATACGCAGTATTTT

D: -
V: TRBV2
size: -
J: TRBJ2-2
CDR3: CASSVWTVRELFF
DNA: TGTGCCAGCAGTGTATGGACAGTACGAGAGCTGTTTTTT

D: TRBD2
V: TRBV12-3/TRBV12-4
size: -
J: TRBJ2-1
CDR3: CASSSGLASGGDEQFF
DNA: TGTGCCAGCAGCTCTGGGCTGGCTAGCGGAGGGGATGAGCAGTTCTTC

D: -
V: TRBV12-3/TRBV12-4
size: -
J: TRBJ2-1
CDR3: CASSPPAALRIEQFF
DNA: TGTGCCAGCAGCCCGCCAGCGGCCCTCCGTATTGAGCAGTTCTTC